The clone carrying this T cell receptor beta chain turned up a few times. TCRdb reprocessed the 5' RACE reads with MiXCR, giving one entry per CDR3 protein. The sample consists of 300,000 to 400,000 distinct CDR3 sequences, roughly 15% of them appearing once. This sample was taken from a study of T-cell memory formation after mild COVID-19. Trimming took 4 bases from V and 2 from J; bases not matched to a gene: 5. CDR1 is KGHDR and CDR2 is SFDVKD in the germline V gene. The CDR3 contains 17 residues. The sample comprised PBMCs or a T cell subset sorted from them (not recorded which). This chain connects TRBV24-1 to TRBJ2-2; 11 bases map to TRBD1. The sequence was obtained from a man aged 18-30 years who had mild COVID-19 (a few samples of this study predate the infection). Cell type and time point are not known. CDR3 in DNA: TGTGCCACCAGTGACCTCAGGACAGGGGGCAACACCGGGGAGCTGTTTTTT. Protein sequence: CATSDLRTGGNTGELFF.